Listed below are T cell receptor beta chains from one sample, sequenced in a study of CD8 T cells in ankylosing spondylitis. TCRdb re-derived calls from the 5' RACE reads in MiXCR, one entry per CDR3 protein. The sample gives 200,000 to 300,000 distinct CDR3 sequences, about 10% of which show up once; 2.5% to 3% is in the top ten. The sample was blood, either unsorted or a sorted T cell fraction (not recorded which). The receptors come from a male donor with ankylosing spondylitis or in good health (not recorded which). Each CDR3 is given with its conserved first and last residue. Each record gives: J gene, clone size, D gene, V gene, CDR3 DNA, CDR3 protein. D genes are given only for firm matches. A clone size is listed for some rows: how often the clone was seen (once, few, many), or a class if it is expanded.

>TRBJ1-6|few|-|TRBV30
TGTGCCTGGGGCAGACAGGTCCTCCAGAAGCCCCTCCACTTT
CAWGRQVLQKPLHF
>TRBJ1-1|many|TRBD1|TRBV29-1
TGCAGCGTTGAAGATTGGGACAGCCAACACACTGAAGCTTTCTTT
CSVEDWDSQHTEAFF
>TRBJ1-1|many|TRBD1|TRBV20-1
TGCAGTGCTAGCCCGACAGGGGTGAACACTGAAGCTTTCTTT
CSASPTGVNTEAFF
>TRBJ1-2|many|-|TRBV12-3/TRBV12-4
TGTGCCAGCACTCCAATCCTTACTAACTATGGCTACACCTTC
CASTPILTNYGYTF
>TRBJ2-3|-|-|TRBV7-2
TGTGCCAGCAGCTTAGCCTGGGGTGGCACAGATACGCAGTATTTT
CASSLAWGGTDTQYF
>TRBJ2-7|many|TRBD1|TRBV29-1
TGCAGCACGATGACAGGGGACCCCTACGAGCAGTACTTC
CSTMTGDPYEQYF
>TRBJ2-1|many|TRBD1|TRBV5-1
TGCGCCAGCAGCCGGGGGGACAGGGTTGAGCAGTTCTTC
CASSRGDRVEQFF
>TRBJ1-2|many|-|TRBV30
TGTGCCTGGAGTGTCCATCTTAGGGATGGCTACACCTTC
CAWSVHLRDGYTF
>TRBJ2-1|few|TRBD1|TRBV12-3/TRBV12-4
TGTGCCAGCAGATTGGGACAGGGGGCTTGGGAGCAGTTCTTC
CASRLGQGAWEQFF
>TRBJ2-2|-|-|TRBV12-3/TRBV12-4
TGTGCCAGCAGTTTCGGGCTGAGAGGGGAGCTGTTTTTT
CASSFGLRGELFF
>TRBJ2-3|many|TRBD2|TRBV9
TGTGCCAGCAGCGTAGGTTCCAGCGGGGTCACAGATACGCAGTATTTT
CASSVGSSGVTDTQYF
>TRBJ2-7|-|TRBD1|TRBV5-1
TGCGCCAGCAGCCTGAGTTCAGGGGGTGACTACGAGCAGTACTTC
CASSLSSGGDYEQYF
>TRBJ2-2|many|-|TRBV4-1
TGCGCCAGCAGCCAAGGATCGCGAACGGGAACCGGGGAGCTGTTTTTT
CASSQGSRTGTGELFF
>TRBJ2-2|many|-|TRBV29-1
TGCAGCGTTGTAGTGGGGGTCTCCGGGGAGCTGTTTTTT
CSVVVGVSGELFF
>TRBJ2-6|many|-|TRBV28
TGTGCCAGCAGTTTAATGGGAGGCACTGGGGCCAACGTCCTGACTTTC
CASSLMGGTGANVLTF
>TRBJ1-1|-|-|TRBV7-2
TGTGCCAGCAGCTTGGATGCAGGCTTGAACACTGAAGCTTTCTTT
CASSLDAGLNTEAFF
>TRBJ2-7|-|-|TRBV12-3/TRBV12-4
TGTGCCAGCAGCCAAGCCGGGATGGAGGACGAGCAGTACTTC
CASSQAGMEDEQYF
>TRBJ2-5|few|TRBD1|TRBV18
TGTGCCAGCTCACCACCGACAGGGCAAGAGACCCAGTACTTC
CASSPPTGQETQYF
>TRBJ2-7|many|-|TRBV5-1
TGCGCCAGCAGCCCTCGGATCCTCTCCAGCTCCTACGAGCAGTACTTC
CASSPRILSSSYEQYF
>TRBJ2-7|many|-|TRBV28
TGTGCCAGCAGCCTTTGGGGGGTTCCTGGTCCCTACGAGCAGTACTTC
CASSLWGVPGPYEQYF
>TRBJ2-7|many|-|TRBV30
TGTGCCTGGAGCCGGGACTACGAGCAGTACTTC
CAWSRDYEQYF
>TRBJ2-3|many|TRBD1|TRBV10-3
TGTGCCATCAGTGAGTCTATAAGGACAGGGGCAGATACGCAGTATTTT
CAISESIRTGADTQYF
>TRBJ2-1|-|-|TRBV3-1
TGTGCCAGCAAGGCGGCGGGGTCCTACAATGAGCAGTTCTTC
CASKAAGSYNEQFF
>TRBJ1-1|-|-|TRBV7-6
TGTGCCAGCAGCCGAATCCAGACTGCGAACACTGAAGCTTTCTTC
CASSRIQTANTEAFF
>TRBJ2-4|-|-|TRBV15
TGTGCCACCAGCAGAGCCGCGGCCCTCCAAAACATTCAGTACTTC
CATSRAAALQNIQYF
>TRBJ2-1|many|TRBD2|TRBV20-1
TGCAGTGGATCGCGGGAGGTTGGCTCCTACAATGAGCAGTTCTTC
CSGSREVGSYNEQFF
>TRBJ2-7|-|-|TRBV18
TGTGCCAGCTCACCCCGGAGGAGTTTCGAGCAGTACTTC
CASSPRRSFEQYF
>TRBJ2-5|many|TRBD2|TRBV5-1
TGCGCCAGCAGCTTGGACACTAGCGGGGGGGGGACCCAGTACTTC
CASSLDTSGGGTQYF
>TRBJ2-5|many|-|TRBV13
TGTGCCAGCAGCTTAACTTACCAGGGCCAAGAGACCCAGTACTTC
CASSLTYQGQETQYF
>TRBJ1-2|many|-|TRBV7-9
TGTGCCAGCAGCTTGGGGGAAGGAAATGGCTACACCTTC
CASSLGEGNGYTF